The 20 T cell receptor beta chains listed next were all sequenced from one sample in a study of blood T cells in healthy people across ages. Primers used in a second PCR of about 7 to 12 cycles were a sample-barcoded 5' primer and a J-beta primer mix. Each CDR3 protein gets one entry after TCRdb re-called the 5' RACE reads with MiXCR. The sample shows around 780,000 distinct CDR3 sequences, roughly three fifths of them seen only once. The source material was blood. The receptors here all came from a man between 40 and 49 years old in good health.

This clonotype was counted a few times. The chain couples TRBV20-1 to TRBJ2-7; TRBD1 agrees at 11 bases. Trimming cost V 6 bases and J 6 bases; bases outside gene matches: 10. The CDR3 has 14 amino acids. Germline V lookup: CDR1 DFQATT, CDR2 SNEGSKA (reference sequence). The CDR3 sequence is CSAPFPDRGPEQYF. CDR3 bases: TGCAGTGCGCCCTTCCCGGACAGGGGGCCCGAGCAGTACTTC.

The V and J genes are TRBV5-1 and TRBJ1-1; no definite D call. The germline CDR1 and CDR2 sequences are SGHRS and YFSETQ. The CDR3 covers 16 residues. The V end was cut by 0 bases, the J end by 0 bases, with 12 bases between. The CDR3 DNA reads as TGCGCCAGCAGCTTGGGAAGGGATGCCATGAACACTGAAGCTTTCTTT. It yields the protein CASSLGRDAMNTEAFF. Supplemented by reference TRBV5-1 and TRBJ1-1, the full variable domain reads KAGVTQTPRYLIKTRGQQVTLSCSPISGHRSVSWYQQTPGQGLQFLFEYFSETQRNKGNFPGRFSGRQFSNSRSEMNVSTLELGDSALYLCASSLGRDAMNTEAFFGQGTRLTVV.

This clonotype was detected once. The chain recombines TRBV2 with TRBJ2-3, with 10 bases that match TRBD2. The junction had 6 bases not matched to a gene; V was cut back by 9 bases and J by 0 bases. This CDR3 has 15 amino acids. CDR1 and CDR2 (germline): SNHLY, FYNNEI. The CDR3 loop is CARATSGVSTDTQYF. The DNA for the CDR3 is TGTGCCAGAGCCACTAGCGGGGTTAGCACAGATACGCAGTATTTT.

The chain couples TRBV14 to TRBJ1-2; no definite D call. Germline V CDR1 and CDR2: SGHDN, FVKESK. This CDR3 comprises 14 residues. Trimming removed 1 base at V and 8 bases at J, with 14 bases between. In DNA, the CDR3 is TGTGCCAGCAGCCAAGGAAGAGGGTTGAGGGGCTACACCTTC. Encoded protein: CASSQGRGLRGYTF.

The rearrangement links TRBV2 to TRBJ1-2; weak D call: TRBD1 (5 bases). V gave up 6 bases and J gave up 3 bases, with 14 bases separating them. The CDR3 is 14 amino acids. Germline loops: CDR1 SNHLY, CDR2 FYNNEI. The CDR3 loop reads CASRVEGYDYGYTF. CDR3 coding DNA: TGTGCCAGCAGAGTGGAGGGGTATGACTATGGCTACACCTTC.

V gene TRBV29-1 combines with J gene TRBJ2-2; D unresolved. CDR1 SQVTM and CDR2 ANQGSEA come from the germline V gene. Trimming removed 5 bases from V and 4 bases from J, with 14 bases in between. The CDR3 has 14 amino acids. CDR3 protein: CSVLLSGVTGELFF. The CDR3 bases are TGCAGCGTTCTTCTATCTGGGGTCACCGGGGAGCTGTTTTTT.

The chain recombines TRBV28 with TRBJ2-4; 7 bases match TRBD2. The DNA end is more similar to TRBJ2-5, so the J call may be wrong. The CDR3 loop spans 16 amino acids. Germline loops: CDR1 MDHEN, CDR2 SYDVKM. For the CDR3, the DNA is TGTGCCAGCAGTTCTCCCGGGACTACCTTTCAAGAGACCCAGTACTTC. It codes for CASSSPGTTFQETQYF.

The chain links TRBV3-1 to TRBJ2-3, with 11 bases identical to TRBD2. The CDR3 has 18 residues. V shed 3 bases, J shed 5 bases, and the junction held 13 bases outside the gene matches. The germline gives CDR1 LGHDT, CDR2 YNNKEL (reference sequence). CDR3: CASSQVWGTSGRGDTQYF. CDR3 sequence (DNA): TGTGCCAGCAGCCAGGTGTGGGGAACTAGCGGGAGAGGAGATACGCAGTATTTT.

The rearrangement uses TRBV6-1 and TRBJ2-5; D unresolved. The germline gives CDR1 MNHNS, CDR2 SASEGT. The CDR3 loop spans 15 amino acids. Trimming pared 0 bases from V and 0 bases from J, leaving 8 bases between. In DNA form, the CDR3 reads TGTGCCAGCAGTGAAGCTGAGACCTACCAAGAGACCCAGTACTTC. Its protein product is CASSEAETYQETQYF.

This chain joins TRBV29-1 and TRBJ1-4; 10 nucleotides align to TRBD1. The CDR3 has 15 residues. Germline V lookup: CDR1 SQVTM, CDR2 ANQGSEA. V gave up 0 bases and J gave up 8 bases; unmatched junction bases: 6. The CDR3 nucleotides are TGCAGCGTTGAAGACAGGGGGACAGGGGTCGAAAAACTGTTTTTT. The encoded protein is CSVEDRGTGVEKLFF.

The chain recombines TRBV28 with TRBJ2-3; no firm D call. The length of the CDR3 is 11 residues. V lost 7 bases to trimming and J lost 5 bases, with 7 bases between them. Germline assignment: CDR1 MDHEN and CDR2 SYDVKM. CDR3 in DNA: TGTGCCAGCAACTACTTAGATACGCAGTATTTT. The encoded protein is CASNYLDTQYF.

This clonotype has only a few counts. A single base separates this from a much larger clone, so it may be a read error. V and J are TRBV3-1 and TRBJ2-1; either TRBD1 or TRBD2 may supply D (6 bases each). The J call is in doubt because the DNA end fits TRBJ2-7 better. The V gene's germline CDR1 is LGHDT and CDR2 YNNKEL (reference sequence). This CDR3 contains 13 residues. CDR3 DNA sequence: TGTGCCAGCAGCCGGGGGGCCTACAATGAGCAGTACTTC. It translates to CASSRGAYNEQYF.

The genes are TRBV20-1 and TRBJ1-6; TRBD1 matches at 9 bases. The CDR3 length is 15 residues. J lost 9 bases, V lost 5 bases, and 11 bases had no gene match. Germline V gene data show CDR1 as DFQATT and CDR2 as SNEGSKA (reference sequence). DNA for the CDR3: TGCAGTGCTCCTCCCGGGACAGGGTCGCTTTCACCCCTCCACTTT. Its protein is CSAPPGTGSLSPLHF.

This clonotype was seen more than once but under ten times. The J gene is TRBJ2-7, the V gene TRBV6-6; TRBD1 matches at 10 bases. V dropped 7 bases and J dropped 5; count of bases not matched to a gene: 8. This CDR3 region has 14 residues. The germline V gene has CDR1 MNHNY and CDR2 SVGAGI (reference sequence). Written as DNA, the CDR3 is TGTGCCAGCACTCCGGGACAGGGGCTTCACGAGCAGTACTTC. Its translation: CASTPGQGLHEQYF.

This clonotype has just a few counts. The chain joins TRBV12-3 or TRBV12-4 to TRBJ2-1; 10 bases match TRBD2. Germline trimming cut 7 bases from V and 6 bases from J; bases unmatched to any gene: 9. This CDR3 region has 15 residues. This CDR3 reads CASNPSGGALNEQFF. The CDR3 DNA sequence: TGTGCCAGCAATCCCAGCGGGGGGGCCCTCAATGAGCAGTTCTTC.

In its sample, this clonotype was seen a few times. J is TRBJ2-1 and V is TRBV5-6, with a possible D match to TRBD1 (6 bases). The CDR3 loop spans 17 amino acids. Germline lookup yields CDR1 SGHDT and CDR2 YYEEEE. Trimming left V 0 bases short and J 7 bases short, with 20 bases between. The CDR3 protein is CASSLDVLTGFGNEQFF. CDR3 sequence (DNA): TGTGCCAGCAGCTTGGATGTTCTGACAGGATTTGGGAATGAGCAGTTCTTC.

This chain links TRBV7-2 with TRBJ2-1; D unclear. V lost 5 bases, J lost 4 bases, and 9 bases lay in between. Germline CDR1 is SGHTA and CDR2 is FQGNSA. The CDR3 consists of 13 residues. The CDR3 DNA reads TGTGCCAGCAGCCTCCCCTTATACAATGAGCAGTTCTTC. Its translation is CASSLPLYNEQFF. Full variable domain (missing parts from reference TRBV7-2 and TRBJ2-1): GAGVSQSPSNKVTEKGKDVELRCDPISGHTALYWYRQSLGQGLEFLIYFQGNSAPDKSGLPSDRFSAERTGGSVSTLTIQRTQQEDSAVYLCASSLPLYNEQFFGPGTRLTVL.

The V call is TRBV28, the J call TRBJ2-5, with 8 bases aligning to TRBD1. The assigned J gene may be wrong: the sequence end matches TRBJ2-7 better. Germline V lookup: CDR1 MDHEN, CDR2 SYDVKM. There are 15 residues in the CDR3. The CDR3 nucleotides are TGTGCCAGCAGTGGACAGGGACTCCCAACCTACGAGCAGTACTTC. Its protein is CASSGQGLPTYEQYF.

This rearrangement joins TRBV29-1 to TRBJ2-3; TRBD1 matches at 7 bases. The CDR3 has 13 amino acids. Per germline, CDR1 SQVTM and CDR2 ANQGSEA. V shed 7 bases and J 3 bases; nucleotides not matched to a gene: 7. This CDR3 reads CSAKDRTTDTQYF. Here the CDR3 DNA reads TGCAGCGCTAAGGACAGGACGACAGATACGCAGTATTTT.

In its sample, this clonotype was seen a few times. For the CDR3, the DNA is TGTGCCAGCTCACCAAACAGGGGATCCCACGAGCAGTACTTC. Amino acids: CASSPNRGSHEQYF. The V gene is TRBV18, the J gene TRBJ2-7; TRBD1 matches at 7 bases. This CDR3 region has 14 residues. Germline assignment: CDR1 KGHSH and CDR2 LQKENI. J lost 5 bases, V lost 2 bases, and 6 bases had no gene match. The variable domain in full, with the rest retrieved from reference TRBV18 and TRBJ2-7, is NAGVMQNPRHLVRRRGQEARLRCSPMKGHSHVYWYRQLPEEGLKFMVYLQKENIIDESGMPKERFSAEFPKEGPSILRIQQVVRGDSAAYFCASSPNRGSHEQYFGPGTRLTVT.